This T cell receptor beta chain is from a study of T-cell reconstitution after alpha-beta-depleted transplantation in children. This CDR3 contains 17 residues. Germline V gene data show CDR1 as WSHSY and CDR2 as SAAADI. J was trimmed by 8 bases and V by 7 bases; bases with no gene match: 20. Unique molecular identifiers featured in how the TCRbeta library was prepared. TCRdb re-derived calls from the PCR reads in MiXCR, one entry per CDR3 protein. In the table there are about 690,000 distinct CDR3 sequences, roughly 17% of which are singletons. This clonotype was found many times. The source of this sequence is a human donor who donated a stem cell graft to a child with acute myeloid leukemia. Sequencing was performed on PBMCs from the stem cell graft donor, taken from the stem cell graft. The chain combines TRBV10-2 with TRBJ2-1; 7 nucleotides line up with TRBD2. The CDR3 spells CASMATVRGGMVHEQFF. As DNA, the CDR3 is TGCGCCAGCATGGCGACCGTTAGGGGAGGGATGGTCCATGAGCAGTTCTTC.